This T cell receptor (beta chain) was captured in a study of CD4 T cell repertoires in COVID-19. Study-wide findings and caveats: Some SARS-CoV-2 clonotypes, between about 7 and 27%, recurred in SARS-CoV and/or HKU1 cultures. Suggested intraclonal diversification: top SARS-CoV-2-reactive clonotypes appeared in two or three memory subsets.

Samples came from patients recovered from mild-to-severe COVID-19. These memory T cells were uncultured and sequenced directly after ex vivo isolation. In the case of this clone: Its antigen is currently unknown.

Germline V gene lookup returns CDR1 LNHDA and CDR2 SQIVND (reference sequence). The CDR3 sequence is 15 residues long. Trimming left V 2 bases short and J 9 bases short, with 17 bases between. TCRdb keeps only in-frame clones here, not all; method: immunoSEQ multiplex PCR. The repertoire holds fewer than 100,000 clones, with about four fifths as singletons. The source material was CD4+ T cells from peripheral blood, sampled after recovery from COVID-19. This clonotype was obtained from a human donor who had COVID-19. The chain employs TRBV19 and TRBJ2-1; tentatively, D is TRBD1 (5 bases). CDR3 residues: CASSIRGRLFGEQFF. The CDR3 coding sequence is TGTGCCAGTAGTATAAGGGGTAGATTGTTCGGTGAGCAGTTCTTC. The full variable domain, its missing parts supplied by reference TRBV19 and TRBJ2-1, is DGGITQSPKYLFRKEGQNVTLSCEQNLNHDAMYWYRQDPGQGLRLIYYSQIVNDFQKGDIAEGYSVSREKKESFPLTVTSAQKNPTAFYLCASSIRGRLFGEQFFGPGTRLTVL.